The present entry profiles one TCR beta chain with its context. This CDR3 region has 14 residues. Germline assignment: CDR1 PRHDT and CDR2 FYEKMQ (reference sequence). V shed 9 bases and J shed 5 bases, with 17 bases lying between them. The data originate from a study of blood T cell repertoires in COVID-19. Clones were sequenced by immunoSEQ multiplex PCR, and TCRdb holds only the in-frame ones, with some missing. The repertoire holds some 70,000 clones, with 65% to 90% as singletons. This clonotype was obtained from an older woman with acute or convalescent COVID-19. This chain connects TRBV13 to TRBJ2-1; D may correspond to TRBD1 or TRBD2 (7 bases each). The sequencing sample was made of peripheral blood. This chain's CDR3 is CASSRGGRNNEQFF. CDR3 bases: TGTGCCAGTAGCAGGGGGGGGCGTAACAATGAGCAGTTCTTC.